This is a list of T cell receptor beta chains from one sample in a study of T cell responses to AZD1222 COVID-19 vaccine. Produced via immunoSEQ multiplex PCR; TCRdb's table is partial and in-frame only. The profile shows some 150,000 clones, 85% to 90% of them singletons. This specimen was peripheral blood, taken on day 0 of AZD1222 vaccination. These receptors were taken from an adult in good health. CDR3s include the opening cysteine and the closing phenylalanine or tryptophan. D genes are given only for firm matches. Expanded clones are given a class, and other clones once, few, many or no size at all.

TRBJ2-1 TRBV7-2 . TRBD2 TGTGCCAGCAGCTTACTCTCGACTAGCGGAACCTACAATGAGCAGTTCTTC CASSLLSTSGTYNEQFF
TRBJ1-1 TRBV7-8 . TRBD1 TGTGCCAGCAGCTCCGCGATCGGGACAGACGAAGCTTTCTTT CASSSAIGTDEAFF
TRBJ1-5 TRBV4-3 . . TGCGCCAGCAGCCAAGATCAGAATCAGCCCCAGCATTTT CASSQDQNQPQHF
TRBJ1-2 TRBV30 . . TGTGCCTGGAGTCGACCAGGGCGGGGGTATGGCTACACCTTC CAWSRPGRGYGYTF
TRBJ1-2 TRBV29-1 once . TGCAGCGTTGCATCAGGGGCCCTCAACTCTAACTATGGCTACACCTTC CSVASGALNSNYGYTF
TRBJ1-2 TRBV4-1 . . TGCGCCAGCAGCCAAGAGTTGGACCGTAACTATGGCTACACCTTC CASSQELDRNYGYTF
TRBJ1-1 TRBV30 . . TGTGCCTGGACCTCGAACCGGGCGAACACTGAAGCTTTCTTT CAWTSNRANTEAFF
TRBJ1-1 TRBV3-1/TRBV3-2 . TRBD1 TGTGCCTGCTACAGGGGGCATGAAGCTTTCTTT CACYRGHEAFF
TRBJ1-5 TRBV18 . . TGTGCCAGCTCACCACAGGGGTTTGGCAATCAGCCCCAGCATTTT CASSPQGFGNQPQHF
TRBJ2-2 TRBV7-8 . TRBD1 TGTGCCAGCGTGAATGGGTCAGGGGGCCCCGGGGAGCTGTTTTTT CASVNGSGGPGELFF
TRBJ1-2 TRBV14 . . TGTGCCAGCAGCCAAGATTGGGGCGGCTATGGCTACACCTTC CASSQDWGGYGYTF
TRBJ2-1 TRBV19 . . TGTGCCAGTAGGGCGGGGTACAATGAGCAGTTCTTC CASRAGYNEQFF
TRBJ1-1 TRBV6-1 . . TGTGCCAGCAGTGAAGCAGGGGACGCTGAAGCTTTCTTT CASSEAGDAEAFF
TRBJ1-3 TRBV5-1 . . TGCGCCAGCAGCCCGGCGGGCCAACTGCCTGGAAACACCATATATTTT CASSPAGQLPGNTIYF
TRBJ2-4 TRBV24-1 once . TGTGCCACCAGTGATTGGGACGGGGAAAAAAACATTCAGTACTTC CATSDWDGEKNIQYF
TRBJ1-2 TRBV6-5 once . TGTGCCAGCAGAACGACAGGCTACACCTTC CASRTTGYTF
TRBJ2-3 TRBV19 . TRBD2 TGTGCCAGTAGTATGTCTAGCGGGACTACAGATACGCAGTATTTT CASSMSSGTTDTQYF
TRBJ2-7 TRBV15 . . TGTGCCACCCAAGGGTACCCTTTCGTCTACGAGCAGTACTTC CATQGYPFVYEQYF
TRBJ1-2 TRBV29-1 . . TGCAGCGTTGGCGGTGGAGGCTATGGCTACACCTTC CSVGGGGYGYTF
TRBJ1-4 TRBV5-1 few . TGCGCCAGCAGCCCCACGCGGGGGAATGAAAAACTGTTTTTT CASSPTRGNEKLFF
TRBJ1-1 TRBV5-1 . . TGCGCCAGCAGCTTGTGGGTACAGCCGAACACTGAAGCTTTCTTT CASSLWVQPNTEAFF
TRBJ1-1 TRBV19 . . TGTGCCAGTAGGGGGACACTGAACACTGAAGCTTTCTTT CASRGTLNTEAFF
TRBJ2-3 TRBV6-5 once . TGTGCCAGCAGGGACTCCGGGGATACGCAGTATTTT CASRDSGDTQYF
TRBJ2-2 TRBV18 . TRBD2 TGTGCCAGCTCACCATTTAGCGGGTCGAACACCGGGGAGCTGTTTTTT CASSPFSGSNTGELFF
TRBJ1-6 TRBV30 . . TGTGCCTGGAGTGTGCAAGGAGGGTCATCACCCCTCCACTTT CAWSVQGGSSPLHF
TRBJ1-2 TRBV5-1 once . TGCGCCAGCAGCTTGATGGGAACAGCCTATGGCTACACCTTC CASSLMGTAYGYTF
TRBJ2-5 TRBV5-1 . . TGCGCCAGCAGCTTGGGGGAGGAGACCCAGTACTTC CASSLGEETQYF